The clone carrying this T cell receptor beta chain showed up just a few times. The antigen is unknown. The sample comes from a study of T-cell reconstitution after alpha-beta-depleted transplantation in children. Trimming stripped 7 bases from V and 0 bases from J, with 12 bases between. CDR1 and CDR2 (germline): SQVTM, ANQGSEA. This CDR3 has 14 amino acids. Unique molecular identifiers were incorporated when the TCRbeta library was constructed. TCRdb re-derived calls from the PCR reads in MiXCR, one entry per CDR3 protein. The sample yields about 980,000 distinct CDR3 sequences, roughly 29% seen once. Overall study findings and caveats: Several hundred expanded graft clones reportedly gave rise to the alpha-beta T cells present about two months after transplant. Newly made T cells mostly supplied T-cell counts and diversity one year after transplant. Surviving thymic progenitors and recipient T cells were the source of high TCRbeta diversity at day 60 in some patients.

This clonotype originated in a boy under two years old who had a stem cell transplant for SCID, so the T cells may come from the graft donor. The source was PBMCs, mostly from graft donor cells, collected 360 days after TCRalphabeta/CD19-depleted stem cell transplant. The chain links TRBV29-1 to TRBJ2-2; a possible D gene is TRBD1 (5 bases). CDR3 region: CSARTLPNTGELFF. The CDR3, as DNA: TGCAGCGCCCGGACACTCCCGAACACCGGGGAGCTGTTTTTT.